This T cell receptor (beta chain) stems from a study of shared clonotypes between healthy human individuals. Study outcomes and limitations: Only blood samples were collected, and tissue repertoires likely differ.

V shed 6 bases and J 8 bases; nucleotides not matched to a gene: 17. CDR3 length: 16 residues. CDR1 SQVTM and CDR2 ANQGSEA come from the germline V gene. A note on this clone: Its antigen is as yet unknown.

TCRdb's copy holds only in-frame clones and misses some; the assay was immunoSEQ multiplex PCR. Seen here are 1.5 million to 1.9 million clones, 95% to 99% observed once, and the top ten hold approximately 0.45%. The clonotype originates from a man aged 25 to 45 in good health. V and J are TRBV29-1 and TRBJ1-4, with 8 bases aligning to TRBD1. The sequenced sample was naive CD4+ T cells sorted from blood. Subset given: CD45RA+ positively selected. The CDR3 nucleotides read TGCAGCGTAGTCGAAAGAAAGACAGGGGTCGGCGAAAAACTGTTTTTT. Protein product: CSVVERKTGVGEKLFF.